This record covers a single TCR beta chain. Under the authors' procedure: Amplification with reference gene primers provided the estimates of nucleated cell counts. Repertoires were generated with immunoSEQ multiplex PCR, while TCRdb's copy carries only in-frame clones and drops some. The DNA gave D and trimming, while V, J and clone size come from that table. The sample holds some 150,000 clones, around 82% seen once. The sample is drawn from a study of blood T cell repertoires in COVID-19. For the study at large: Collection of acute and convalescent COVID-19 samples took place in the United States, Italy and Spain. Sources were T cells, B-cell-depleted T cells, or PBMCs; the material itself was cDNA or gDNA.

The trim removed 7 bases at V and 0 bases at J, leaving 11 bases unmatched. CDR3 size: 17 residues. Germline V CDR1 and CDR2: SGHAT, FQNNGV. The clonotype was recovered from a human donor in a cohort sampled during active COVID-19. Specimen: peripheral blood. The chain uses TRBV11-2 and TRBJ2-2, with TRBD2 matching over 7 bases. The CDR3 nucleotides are TGTGCCAGCATTCCCAATGCCCGGGGGGCGAACACCGGGGAGCTGTTTTTT. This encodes CASIPNARGANTGELFF.